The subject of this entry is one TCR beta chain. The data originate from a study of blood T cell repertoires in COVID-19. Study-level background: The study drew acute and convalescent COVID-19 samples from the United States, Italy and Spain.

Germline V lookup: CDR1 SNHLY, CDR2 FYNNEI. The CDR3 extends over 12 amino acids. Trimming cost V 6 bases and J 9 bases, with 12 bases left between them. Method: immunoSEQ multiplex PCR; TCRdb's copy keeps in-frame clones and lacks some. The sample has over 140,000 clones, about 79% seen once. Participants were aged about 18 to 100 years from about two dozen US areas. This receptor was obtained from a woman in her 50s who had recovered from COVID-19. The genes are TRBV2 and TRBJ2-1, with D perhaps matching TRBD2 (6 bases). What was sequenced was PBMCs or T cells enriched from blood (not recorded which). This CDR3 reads CASSVSGSEQFF. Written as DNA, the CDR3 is TGTGCCAGCAGCGTGAGCGGGTCTGAGCAGTTCTTC.